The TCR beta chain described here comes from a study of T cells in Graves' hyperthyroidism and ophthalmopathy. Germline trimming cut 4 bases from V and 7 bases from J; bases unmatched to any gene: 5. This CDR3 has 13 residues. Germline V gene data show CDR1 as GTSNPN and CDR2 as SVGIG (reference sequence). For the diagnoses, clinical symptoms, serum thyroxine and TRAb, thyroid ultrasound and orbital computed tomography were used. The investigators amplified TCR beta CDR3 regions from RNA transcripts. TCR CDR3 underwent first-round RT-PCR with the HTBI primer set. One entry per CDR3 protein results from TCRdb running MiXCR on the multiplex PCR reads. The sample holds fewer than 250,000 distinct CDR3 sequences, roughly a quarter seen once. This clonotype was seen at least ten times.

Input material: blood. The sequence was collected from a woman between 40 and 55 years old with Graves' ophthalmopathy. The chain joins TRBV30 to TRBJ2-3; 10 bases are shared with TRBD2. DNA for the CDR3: TGTGCCTGGACGAGGACTAGCGGCTATACGCAGTATTTT. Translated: CAWTRTSGYTQYF.